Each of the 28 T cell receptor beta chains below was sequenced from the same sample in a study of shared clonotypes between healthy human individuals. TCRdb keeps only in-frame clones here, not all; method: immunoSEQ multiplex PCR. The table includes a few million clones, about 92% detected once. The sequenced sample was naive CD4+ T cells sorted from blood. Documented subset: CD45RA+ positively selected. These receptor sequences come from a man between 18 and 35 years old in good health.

CDR3 region: CASTVGYGYTF. As DNA, the CDR3 is TGTGCCAGCACCGTGGGCTATGGCTACACCTTC. The V call is TRBV2, the J call TRBJ1-2; unclear D gene. The CDR3 loop spans 11 amino acids. CDR1 is SNHLY, CDR2 FYNNEI, per germline. V lost 7 bases, J lost 4 bases, and 7 bases lay in between.

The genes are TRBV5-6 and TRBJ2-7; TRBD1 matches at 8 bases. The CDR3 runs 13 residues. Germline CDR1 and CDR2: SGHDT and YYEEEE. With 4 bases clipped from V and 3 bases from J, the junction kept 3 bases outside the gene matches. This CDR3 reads CASSPGQVYEQYF. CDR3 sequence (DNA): TGTGCCAGCAGCCCGGGACAGGTCTACGAGCAGTACTTC.

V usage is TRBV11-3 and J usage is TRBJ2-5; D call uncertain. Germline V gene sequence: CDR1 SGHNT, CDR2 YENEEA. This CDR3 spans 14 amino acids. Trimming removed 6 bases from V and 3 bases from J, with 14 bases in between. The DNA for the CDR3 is TGTGCCAGCAGTAATAGAGGCAAGGAAGAGACCCAGTACTTC. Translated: CASSNRGKEETQYF.

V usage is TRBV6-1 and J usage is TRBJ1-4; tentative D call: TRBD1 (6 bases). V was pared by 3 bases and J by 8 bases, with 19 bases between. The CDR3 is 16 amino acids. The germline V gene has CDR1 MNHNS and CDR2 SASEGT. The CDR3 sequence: CASSEIGQTDSEKLFF. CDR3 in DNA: TGTGCCAGCAGTGAGATCGGACAGACTGACAGCGAAAAACTGTTTTTT.

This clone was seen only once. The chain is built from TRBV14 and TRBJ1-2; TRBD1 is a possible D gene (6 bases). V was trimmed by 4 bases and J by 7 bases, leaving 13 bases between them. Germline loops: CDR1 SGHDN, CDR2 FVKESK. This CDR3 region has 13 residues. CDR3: CASSRTTGSGYTF. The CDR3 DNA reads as TGTGCCAGCAGCCGGACTACAGGGTCTGGCTACACCTTC. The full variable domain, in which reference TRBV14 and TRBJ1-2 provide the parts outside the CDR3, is EAGVTQFPSHSVIEKGQTVTLRCDPISGHDNLYWYRRVMGKEIKFLLHFVKESKQDESGMPNNRFLAERTGGTYSTLKVQPAELEDSGVYFCASSRTTGSGYTFGSGTRLTVV.

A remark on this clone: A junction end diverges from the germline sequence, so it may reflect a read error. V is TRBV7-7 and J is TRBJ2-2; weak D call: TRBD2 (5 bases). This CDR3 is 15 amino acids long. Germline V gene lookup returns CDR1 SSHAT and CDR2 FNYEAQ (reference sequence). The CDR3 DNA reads TGTGCTAGCAGCTTAGGTGCGGGTTCGGTCGGGGAGCTGTTTTTT. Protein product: CASSLGAGSVGELFF.

The CDR3: CASSKYAGGAYGYTF. CDR3 sequence (DNA): TGTGCCAGCAGCAAGTATGCGGGGGGCGCATATGGCTACACCTTC. The chain combines TRBV6-5 with TRBJ1-2; TRBD1 might be the D (6 bases). CDR1 and CDR2 from the germline V gene are MNHEY and SVGAGI. The V end was cut by 6 bases, the J end by 5 bases, with 19 bases between. The CDR3 length is 15 residues.

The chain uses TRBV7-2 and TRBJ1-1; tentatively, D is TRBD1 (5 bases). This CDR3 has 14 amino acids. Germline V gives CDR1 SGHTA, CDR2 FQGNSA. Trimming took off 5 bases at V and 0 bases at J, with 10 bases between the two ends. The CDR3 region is CASSRQTVNTEAFF. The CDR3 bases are TGTGCCAGCAGCCGACAGACAGTGAACACTGAAGCTTTCTTT.

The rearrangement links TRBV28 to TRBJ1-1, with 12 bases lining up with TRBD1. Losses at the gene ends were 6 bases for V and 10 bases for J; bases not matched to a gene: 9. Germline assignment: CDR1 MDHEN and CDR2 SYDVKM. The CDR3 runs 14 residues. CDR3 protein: CASSMGQGAVIAFF. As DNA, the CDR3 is TGTGCCAGCAGCATGGGACAGGGGGCGGTGATAGCTTTCTTT.

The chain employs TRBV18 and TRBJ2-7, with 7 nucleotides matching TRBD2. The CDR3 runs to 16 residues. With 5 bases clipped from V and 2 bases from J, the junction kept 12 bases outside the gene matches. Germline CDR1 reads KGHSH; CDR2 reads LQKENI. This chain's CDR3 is CASSASGAGVPYEQYF. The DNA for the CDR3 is TGTGCCAGCTCAGCTTCCGGTGCGGGAGTACCCTACGAGCAGTACTTC.

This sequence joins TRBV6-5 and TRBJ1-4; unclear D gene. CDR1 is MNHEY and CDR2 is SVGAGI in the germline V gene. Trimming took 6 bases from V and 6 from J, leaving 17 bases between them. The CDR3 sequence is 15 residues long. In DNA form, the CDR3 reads TGTGCCAGCAGATCAACGGACCTAGGGCATGAAAAACTGTTTTTT. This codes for CASRSTDLGHEKLFF.

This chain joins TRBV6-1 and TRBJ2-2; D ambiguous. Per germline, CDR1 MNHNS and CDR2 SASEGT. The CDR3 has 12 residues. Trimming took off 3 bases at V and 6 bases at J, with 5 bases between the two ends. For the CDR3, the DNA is TGTGCCAGCAGTGACCCCCCCGGGGAGCTGTTTTTT. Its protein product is CASSDPPGELFF.

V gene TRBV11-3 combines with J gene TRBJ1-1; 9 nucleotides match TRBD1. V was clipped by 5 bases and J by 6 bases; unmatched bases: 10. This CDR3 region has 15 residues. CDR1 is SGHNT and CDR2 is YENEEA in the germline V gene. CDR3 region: CASSKLGGTGPEAFF. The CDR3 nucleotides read TGTGCCAGCAGCAAACTGGGGGGGACAGGGCCTGAAGCTTTCTTT.

In nucleotides, the CDR3 is TGTGCCAGCAGTACACAGACGGCGAACACTGAAGCTTTCTTT. Its translation is CASSTQTANTEAFF. The V call is TRBV6-5, the J call TRBJ1-1; D is ambiguous. V shed 5 bases and J shed 1 base, with 11 bases lying between them. The CDR3 has 14 amino acids. Germline values: CDR1 MNHEY, CDR2 SVGAGI.

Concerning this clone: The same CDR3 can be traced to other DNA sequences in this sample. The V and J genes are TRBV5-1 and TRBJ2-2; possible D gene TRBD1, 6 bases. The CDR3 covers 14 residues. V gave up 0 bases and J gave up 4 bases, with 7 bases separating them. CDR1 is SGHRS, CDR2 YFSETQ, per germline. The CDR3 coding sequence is TGCGCCAGCAGCTTGGCAGGGGTCACCGGGGAGCTGTTTTTT. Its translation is CASSLAGVTGELFF.

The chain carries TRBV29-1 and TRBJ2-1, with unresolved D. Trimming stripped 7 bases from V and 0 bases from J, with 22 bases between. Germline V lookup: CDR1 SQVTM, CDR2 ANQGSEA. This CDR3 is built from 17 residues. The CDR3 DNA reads TGCAGCGCAACCCCCCCGGTGGCAGTGAGCTCCTACAATGAGCAGTTCTTC. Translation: CSATPPVAVSSYNEQFF.

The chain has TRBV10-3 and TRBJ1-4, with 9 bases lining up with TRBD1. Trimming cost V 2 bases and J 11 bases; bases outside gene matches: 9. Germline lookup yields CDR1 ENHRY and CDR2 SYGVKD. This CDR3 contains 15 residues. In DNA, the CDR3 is TGTGCCATCAGTGAGGGGACAGGGTCGATCACGAAACTGTTTTTT. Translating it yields CAISEGTGSITKLFF.

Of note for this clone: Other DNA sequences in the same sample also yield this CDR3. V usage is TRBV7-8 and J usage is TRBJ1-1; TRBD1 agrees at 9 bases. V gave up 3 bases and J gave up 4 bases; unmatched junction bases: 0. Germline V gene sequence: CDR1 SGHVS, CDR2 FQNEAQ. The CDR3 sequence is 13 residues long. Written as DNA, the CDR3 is TGTGCCAGCAGCTTGACAGGGGGCACTGAAGCTTTCTTT. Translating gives CASSLTGGTEAFF.

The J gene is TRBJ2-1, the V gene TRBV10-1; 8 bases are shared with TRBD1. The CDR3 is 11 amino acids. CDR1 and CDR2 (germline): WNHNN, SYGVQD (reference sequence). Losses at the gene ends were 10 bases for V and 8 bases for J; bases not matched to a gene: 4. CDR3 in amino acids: CATGTGYEQFF. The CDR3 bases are TGCGCCACCGGGACAGGTTATGAGCAGTTCTTC.

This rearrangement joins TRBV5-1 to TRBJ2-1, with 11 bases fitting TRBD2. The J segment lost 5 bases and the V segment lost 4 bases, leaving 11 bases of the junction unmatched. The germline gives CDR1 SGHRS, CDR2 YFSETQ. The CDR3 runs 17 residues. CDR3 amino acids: CASSTHSGGAWDNEQFF. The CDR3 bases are TGCGCCAGCAGCACCCATAGCGGGGGGGCCTGGGACAATGAGCAGTTCTTC.

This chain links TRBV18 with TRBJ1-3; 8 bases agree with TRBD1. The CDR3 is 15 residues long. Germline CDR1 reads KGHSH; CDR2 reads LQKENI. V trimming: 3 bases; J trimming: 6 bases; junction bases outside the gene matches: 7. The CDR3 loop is CASSPRTGFENTIYF. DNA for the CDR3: TGTGCCAGCTCACCGCGGACAGGGTTCGAAAACACCATATATTTT.

DNA for the CDR3: TGTGCCAGCAGCTTACTACTCCTACCGGGGACAGGCTACGAGCAGTACTTC. It encodes CASSLLLLPGTGYEQYF. The rearrangement links TRBV7-2 to TRBJ2-7, with 8 bases fitting TRBD1. V shed 2 bases, J shed 3 bases, and the junction held 12 bases outside the gene matches. Germline lookup yields CDR1 SGHTA and CDR2 FQGNSA. CDR3 length: 17 residues.

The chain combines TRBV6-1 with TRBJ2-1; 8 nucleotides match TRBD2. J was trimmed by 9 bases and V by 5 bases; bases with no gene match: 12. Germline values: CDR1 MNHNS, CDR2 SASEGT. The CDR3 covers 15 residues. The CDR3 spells CASSPSGGPYTEQFF. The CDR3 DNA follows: TGTGCCAGCAGTCCCAGCGGGGGCCCGTATACTGAGCAGTTCTTC.

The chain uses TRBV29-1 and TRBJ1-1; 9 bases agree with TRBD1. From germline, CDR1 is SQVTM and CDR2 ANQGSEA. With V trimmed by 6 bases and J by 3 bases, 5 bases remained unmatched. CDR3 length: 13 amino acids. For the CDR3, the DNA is TGCAGCGTCGTAGGGACAGGGCACACTGAAGCTTTCTTT. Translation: CSVVGTGHTEAFF.

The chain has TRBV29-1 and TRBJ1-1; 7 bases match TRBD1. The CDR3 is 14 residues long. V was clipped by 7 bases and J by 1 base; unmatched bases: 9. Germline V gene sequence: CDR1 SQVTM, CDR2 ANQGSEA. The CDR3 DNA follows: TGCAGCGGATTGAGTAGGGGGCAGAACACTGAAGCTTTCTTT. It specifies CSGLSRGQNTEAFF.

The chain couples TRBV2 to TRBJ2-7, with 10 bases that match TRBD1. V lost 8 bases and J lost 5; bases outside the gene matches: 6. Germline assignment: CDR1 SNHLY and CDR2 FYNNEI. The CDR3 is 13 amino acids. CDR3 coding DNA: TGTGCCAGCTGTCCGGGACAGGGGCACGAGCAGTACTTC. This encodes CASCPGQGHEQYF.

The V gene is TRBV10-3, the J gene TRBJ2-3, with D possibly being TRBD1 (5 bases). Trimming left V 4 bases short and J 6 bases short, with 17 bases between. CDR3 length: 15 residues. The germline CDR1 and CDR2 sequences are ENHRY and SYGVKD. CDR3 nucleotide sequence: TGTGCCATCAGTGTCCTAGGGGAATCTATGGATACGCAGTATTTT. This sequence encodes CAISVLGESMDTQYF.

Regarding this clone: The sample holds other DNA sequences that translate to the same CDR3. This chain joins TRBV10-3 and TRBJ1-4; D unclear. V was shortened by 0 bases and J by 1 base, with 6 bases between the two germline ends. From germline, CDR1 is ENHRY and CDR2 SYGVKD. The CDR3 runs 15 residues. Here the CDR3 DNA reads TGTGCCATCAGTGAGTCGGGTGGAACTAATGAAAAACTGTTTTTT. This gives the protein CAISESGGTNEKLFF.